This T cell receptor beta chain was identified during a study of blood T cell repertoires in COVID-19. About the study: The United States, Italy and Spain provided the acute and convalescent COVID-19 samples. Sample material is recorded as cDNA or gDNA derived from T cells, B-cell-depleted T cells, or PBMCs.

In the original processing: By means of reference gene primer amplification, nucleated cell counts were estimated. Assay used: immunoSEQ multiplex PCR; TCRdb lists only in-frame clones, some missing. That table furnishes V, J and clone size, whereas the DNA furnished D and trimming. Among around 340,000 clones, around 83% were seen once, and the ten largest hold about 2.7%. The germline CDR1 and CDR2 sequences are LGHDT and YNNKEL (reference sequence). With V trimmed by 0 bases and J by 4 bases, 6 bases remained unmatched. The CDR3 has 16 residues. The sample comprised peripheral blood. The chain couples TRBV3-1 (or the pseudogene TRBV3-2) to TRBJ2-5; TRBD1 aligns across 9 bases. This TCR was sampled from a man younger than 45 with active or convalescent COVID-19. The CDR3 is CASSQEGTGKRETQYF. The DNA for the CDR3 is TGTGCCAGCAGCCAAGAAGGGACAGGGAAGCGAGAGACCCAGTACTTC.